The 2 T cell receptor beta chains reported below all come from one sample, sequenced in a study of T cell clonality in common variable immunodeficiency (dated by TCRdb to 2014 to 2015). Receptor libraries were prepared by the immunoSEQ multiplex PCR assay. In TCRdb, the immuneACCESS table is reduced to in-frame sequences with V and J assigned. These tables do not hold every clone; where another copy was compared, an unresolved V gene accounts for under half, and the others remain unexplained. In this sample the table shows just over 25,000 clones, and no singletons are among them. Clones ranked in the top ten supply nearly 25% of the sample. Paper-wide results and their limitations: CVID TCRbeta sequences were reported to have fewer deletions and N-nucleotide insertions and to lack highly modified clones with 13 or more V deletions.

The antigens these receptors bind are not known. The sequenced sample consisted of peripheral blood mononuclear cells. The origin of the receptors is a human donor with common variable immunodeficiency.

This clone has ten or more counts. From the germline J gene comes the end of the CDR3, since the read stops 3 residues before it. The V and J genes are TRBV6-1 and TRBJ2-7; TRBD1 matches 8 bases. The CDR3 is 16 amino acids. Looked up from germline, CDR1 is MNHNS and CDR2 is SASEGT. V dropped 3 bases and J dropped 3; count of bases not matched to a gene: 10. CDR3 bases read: TGTGCCAGCAGTGAGGGTGTGGGACAGGTGGGCTACGAG. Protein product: CASSEGVGQVGYE. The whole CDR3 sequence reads CASSEGVGQVGYEQYF.

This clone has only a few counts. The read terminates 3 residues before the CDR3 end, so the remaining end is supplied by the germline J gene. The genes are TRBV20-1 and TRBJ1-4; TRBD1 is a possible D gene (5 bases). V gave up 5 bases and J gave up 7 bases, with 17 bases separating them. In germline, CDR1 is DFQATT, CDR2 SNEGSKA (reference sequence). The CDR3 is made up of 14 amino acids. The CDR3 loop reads CSAPNEMGGEKLFF. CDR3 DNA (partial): TGCAGTGCTCCGAACGAAATGGGGGGTGAAAAA.